This entry concerns a single T cell receptor (beta chain). With 6 bases removed from V and 0 bases from J, the gap between germline ends came to 9 bases. Germline-derived CDR1 and CDR2 are SEHNR and FQNEAQ (reference sequence). This CDR3 has 14 amino acids. The data belong to a study of blood T cell repertoires in COVID-19. Study at large: T cells, B-cell-depleted T cells, or PBMCs supplied cDNA or gDNA.

Per the original methods: Reference gene primer amplification gave estimated nucleated cell counts. Sequencing used immunoSEQ multiplex PCR; TCRdb keeps in-frame clones, though not all of them. V and J calls and clone size follow that table, whereas D and trimming were derived from the DNA. The sample includes about 220,000 clones, about four fifths seen only once; the top ten take approximately 4%. This TCR was sampled from a woman older than 75 with acute or convalescent COVID-19. Specimen: peripheral blood. The V and J genes are TRBV7-9 and TRBJ2-1; D is possibly TRBD1 (5 bases). CDR3 protein: CASSQQDSYNEQFF. The CDR3 nucleotides are TGTGCCAGCAGTCAACAGGACTCCTACAATGAGCAGTTCTTC.